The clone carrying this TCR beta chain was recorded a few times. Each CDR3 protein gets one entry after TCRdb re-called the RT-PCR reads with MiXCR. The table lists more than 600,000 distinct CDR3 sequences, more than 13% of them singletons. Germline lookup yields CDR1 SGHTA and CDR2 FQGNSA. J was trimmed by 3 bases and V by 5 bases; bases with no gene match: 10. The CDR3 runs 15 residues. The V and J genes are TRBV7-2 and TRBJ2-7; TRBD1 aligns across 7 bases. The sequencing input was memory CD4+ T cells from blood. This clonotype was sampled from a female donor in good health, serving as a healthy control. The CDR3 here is CASSRGPGQIYEQYF. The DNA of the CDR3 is TGTGCCAGCAGCCGGGGTCCGGGACAGATCTACGAGCAGTACTTC.